These 23 T cell receptor beta chains share one sample of origin, sequenced in a study of T-cell memory formation after mild COVID-19 (dated by TCRdb to about 2021). Libraries were made using 5' RACE. Sequencing relied on an Illumina NovaSeq 6000. In TCRdb, the public reads were trimmed at Q25 with fastp and aligned with MiXCR, with productive beta chains retained. Duplicate CDR3 protein sequences are folded into a single record with the most common DNA and genes. The sample profile shows around 440,000 distinct CDR3 sequences; roughly 18% of them were found once. 9% to 15% of the sample lies in the top ten. Source material: PBMCs or a T cell subset sorted from them (not recorded which). Source of these receptors: an adult woman who had mild COVID-19 (a few samples of this study predate the infection). The sample titles of this study are shuffled in the database, so cell type and time point are left out; the donor was told from shared clones.

In this sample, this clonotype turned up many times. This chain uses TRBV21-1 with TRBJ2-5; the table's D gene call, TRBD1, was not cross checked with the DNA. TRBV21-1 is labeled a pseudogene. The CDR3 sequence is 17 residues long. In DNA, the CDR3 is TGTGCCAGCAGCAAAGGGCGGGACAGGTCGGCACGAGAGACCCAGTACTTC. Translating it yields CASSKGRDRSARETQYF.

This chain links TRBV7-8 with TRBJ1-5; perhaps TRBD1 as D (5 bases). This CDR3 spans 15 amino acids. From germline, CDR1 is SGHVS and CDR2 FQNEAQ. The germline V and J ends were trimmed by 0 bases and 6 bases, with 12 bases remaining between them. The CDR3 reads CASSLANGGGQPQHF. The CDR3 DNA follows: TGTGCCAGCAGCTTAGCGAACGGGGGTGGTCAGCCCCAGCATTTT.

The V gene is TRBV11-2, the J gene TRBJ2-3; D is uncertain. The length of the CDR3 is 13 residues. V lost 0 bases, J lost 2 bases, and 3 bases lay in between. Germline V gene data show CDR1 as SGHAT and CDR2 as FQNNGV. The CDR3 sequence is CASSLEYTDTQYF. CDR3 DNA sequence: TGTGCCAGCAGCTTAGAATACACAGATACGCAGTATTTT. The full variable domain, rest sourced from reference TRBV11-2 and TRBJ2-3, is EAGVAQSPRYKIIEKRQSVAFWCNPISGHATLYWYQQILGQGPKLLIQFQNNGVVDDSQLPKDRFSAERLKGVDSTLKIQPAKLEDSAVYLCASSLEYTDTQYFGPGTRLTVL.

This clonotype appeared a few times. V usage is TRBV29-1 and J usage is TRBJ2-7; TRBD2 matches 16 bases. V shed 6 bases and J 0 bases; nucleotides not matched to a gene: 5. This CDR3 has 16 residues. The germline V gene has CDR1 SQVTM and CDR2 ANQGSEA. The CDR3 region is CSVGGLAGGSSYEQYF. The DNA of the CDR3 is TGCAGCGTCGGGGGACTAGCGGGAGGGAGCTCCTACGAGCAGTACTTC.

This clonotype appeared a few times. The chain employs TRBV15 and TRBJ1-2, with TRBD1 matching 10 bases. The CDR3 runs to 16 residues. V was pared by 5 bases and J by 2 bases, with 8 bases of the junction left unmatched. Germline loops: CDR1 LNHNV, CDR2 YYDKDF (reference sequence). The CDR3 here is CATSADRGRLNYGYTF. The CDR3 DNA reads TGTGCCACCAGCGCAGACAGGGGGCGGCTGAACTATGGCTACACCTTC.

This clonotype was found a few times. The chain links TRBV5-5 to TRBJ1-2; 9 bases fit TRBD1. CDR1 SGHKS and CDR2 YYEKEE come from the germline V gene (reference sequence). This CDR3 is built from 16 residues. V lost 4 bases, J lost 5 bases, and 12 bases stayed unmatched. CDR3 sequence (DNA): TGTGCCAGCAGCCACGGACAGGGGCCGTCTTTTTATGGCTACACCTTC. Protein sequence: CASSHGQGPSFYGYTF.

At least ten counts were recorded for this clonotype. The chain uses TRBV5-5 and TRBJ2-2; maybe TRBD2 (5 bases). The V and J ends lost 5 bases and 2 bases respectively, with 16 bases between them. CDR3 length: 16 residues. Germline-derived CDR1 and CDR2 are SGHKS and YYEKEE (reference sequence). DNA of the CDR3: TGTGCCAGCAGTTTTGGACTTCCGATCAACACCGGGGAGCTGTTTTTT. Protein product: CASSFGLPINTGELFF. Using reference TRBV5-5 and TRBJ2-2 for the parts outside the CDR3, the full variable domain is DAGVTQSPTHLIKTRGQQVTLRCSPISGHKSVSWYQQVLGQGPQFIFQYYEKEERGRGNFPDRFSARQFPNYSSELNVNALLLGDSALYLCASSFGLPINTGELFFGEGSRLTVL.

This clonotype was picked up a small number of times. V and J are TRBV12-3 or TRBV12-4 and TRBJ2-1; 8 nucleotides line up with TRBD1. The CDR3 length is 15 residues. V shed 4 bases and J 2 bases; nucleotides not matched to a gene: 4. CDR3 nucleotides: TGTGCCAGCAGTTCGACAGGGGAAGCCTACAATGAGCAGTTCTTC. Amino acids: CASSSTGEAYNEQFF.

The V and J genes are TRBV5-1 and TRBJ2-7, with 11 nucleotides matching TRBD2. The CDR3 has 16 residues. Germline CDR1 SGHRS, CDR2 YFSETQ. V gave up 4 bases and J gave up 5 bases; unmatched junction bases: 11. CDR3 residues: CASSPSASGRIHEQYF. The CDR3 nucleotides read TGCGCCAGCAGCCCGTCGGCTAGCGGGAGGATCCACGAGCAGTACTTC.

The rearrangement links TRBV11-2 to TRBJ2-7, with D perhaps given as TRBD1 or TRBD2 (5 bases each). Trimming stripped 1 base from V and 0 bases from J, with 16 bases between. This CDR3 spans 17 amino acids. CDR1 is SGHAT, CDR2 FQNNGV, per germline. As DNA, the CDR3 is TGTGCCAGCAGCTTAGTGGTGCGCAGGGAGATCTCCTACGAGCAGTACTTC. Translation: CASSLVVRREISYEQYF.

This clonotype was seen only once. The gene calls are TRBV6-4 and TRBJ1-1; unclear D gene. The ends were cut back, 2 bases at V and 6 bases at J, with 10 bases in the middle. The CDR3 spans 13 residues. The germline CDR1 and CDR2 sequences are MRHNA and SNTAGT. CDR3 nucleotide sequence: TGTGCCAGCAGTGACGGTTCGGCGGCTGAAGCTTTCTTT. Protein product: CASSDGSAAEAFF.

This clonotype was seen a handful of times. This chain links TRBV12-3 or TRBV12-4 with TRBJ2-7, with D hard to call. CDR3 length: 13 residues. V dropped 5 bases and J dropped 2 bases, with 10 bases sitting between them. The CDR3 DNA follows: TGTGCCAGCAGTCTTTGGCGGCCCTACGAGCAGTACTTC. Translated, it gives CASSLWRPYEQYF.

The genes are TRBV7-9 and TRBJ1-1; D remains ambiguous. Germline V gene data show CDR1 as SEHNR and CDR2 as FQNEAQ (reference sequence). V shed 5 bases and J shed 2 bases, with 15 bases lying between them. This CDR3 contains 15 residues. The CDR3 bases are TGTGCCAGCAGCCCCGGACGGCGGGGAAACACTGAAGCTTTCTTT. Residues: CASSPGRRGNTEAFF.

This clonotype occurred a few times. The rearrangement uses TRBV6-5 and TRBJ2-6, with D possibly being TRBD2 (6 bases). CDR3 length equals 18 residues. The germline CDR1 and CDR2 sequences are MNHEY and SVGAGI. Deletions cut 2 bases from V and 0 bases from J, with 14 bases between. This CDR3 is CASSYGRMRSSGANVLTF. In DNA, the CDR3 is TGTGCCAGCAGTTACGGGAGGATGAGGAGCTCTGGGGCCAACGTCCTGACTTTC.

This sequence joins TRBV6-5 and TRBJ2-2, with 9 bases matching TRBD2. V was clipped by 2 bases and J by 4 bases; unmatched bases: 5. The length of the CDR3 is 16 residues. Germline V CDR1 and CDR2: MNHEY, SVGAGI. The CDR3 bases are TGTGCCAGCAGTTACAACGCGGGGGGGGCCACCGGGGAGCTGTTTTTT. Protein sequence: CASSYNAGGATGELFF.

This clonotype was detected a few times. The gene calls are TRBV6-4 and TRBJ2-1; D might be TRBD1 (5 bases). The V end lost 3 bases, the J end lost 5 bases, and 8 bases lay between the germline ends. CDR1 and CDR2 (germline): MRHNA, SNTAGT. The CDR3 covers 13 residues. The CDR3 loop is CASSEQANNEQFF. DNA for the CDR3: TGTGCCAGCAGTGAACAGGCCAACAATGAGCAGTTCTTC.

The chain links TRBV6-5 to TRBJ2-1; D unclear. Trimming left V 0 bases short and J 5 bases short, with 14 bases between. From germline, CDR1 is MNHEY and CDR2 SVGAGI. CDR3 length: 16 amino acids. CDR3 region: CASSYSRRPRNNEQFF. The CDR3 region has the DNA TGTGCCAGCAGTTACTCTCGTCGACCCAGAAACAATGAGCAGTTCTTC.

The rearrangement uses TRBV11-3 and TRBJ2-3; a possible D gene is TRBD1 (5 bases). Deletions cut 0 bases from V and 10 bases from J, with 11 bases between. Germline lookup yields CDR1 SGHNT and CDR2 YENEEA. The CDR3 consists of 13 residues. CDR3 in amino acids: CASSLDQGSAQYF. DNA of the CDR3: TGTGCCAGCAGCTTAGATCAGGGTAGTGCGCAGTATTTT. The variable domain in full, completed from reference TRBV11-3 and TRBJ2-3, reads EAGVVQSPRYKIIEKKQPVAFWCNPISGHNTLYWYLQNLGQGPELLIRYENEEAVDDSQLPKDRFSAERLKGVDSTLKIQPAELGDSAVYLCASSLDQGSAQYFGPGTRLTVL.

The rearrangement links TRBV7-8 to TRBJ2-3; D unclear. The CDR3 is made up of 16 amino acids. Trimming stripped 4 bases from V and 2 bases from J, with 16 bases between. CDR1 is SGHVS and CDR2 is FQNEAQ in the germline V gene. For the CDR3, the DNA is TGTGCCAGCAGCTCACGAACCGCGACTGCCACAGATACGCAGTATTTT. This translates into CASSSRTATATDTQYF.

In this sample, this clonotype turned up a few times. The chain carries TRBV10-3 and TRBJ1-2; D is possibly TRBD1 (6 bases). CDR1 ENHRY and CDR2 SYGVKD come from the germline V gene. V was cut by 0 bases and J by 4 bases, with 12 bases left in between. This CDR3 has 15 residues. CDR3 sequence: CAISESMDSLYGYTF. The CDR3 nucleotides are TGTGCCATCAGTGAGTCGATGGACAGCCTCTATGGCTACACCTTC.

V usage is TRBV12-3 or TRBV12-4 and J usage is TRBJ1-5; TRBD1 matches at 9 bases. The CDR3 loop spans 13 amino acids. Germline trimming cut 3 bases from V and 6 bases from J; bases unmatched to any gene: 0. DNA for the CDR3: TGTGCCAGCAGTTTGACAGGGGGTCAGCCCCAGCATTTT. It encodes CASSLTGGQPQHF.

This clonotype has just a few counts. The chain has TRBV9 and TRBJ2-3; TRBD2 matches at 14 bases. Trimming at V came to 0 bases and at J to 0 bases, leaving 3 bases not matched to a gene. Germline V gene data show CDR1 as SGDLS and CDR2 as YYNGEE. The length of the CDR3 is 18 residues. This CDR3 reads CASSVAGLAGGSTDTQYF. CDR3 DNA sequence: TGTGCCAGCAGCGTAGCTGGACTAGCGGGAGGTAGCACAGATACGCAGTATTTT.

On this clonotype: An end of the junction does not agree with germline; a read error may underlie this. The J gene is TRBJ1-2, the V gene TRBV12-5, with a tentative D call TRBD1 (6 bases). Germline loops: CDR1 LGHNT, CDR2 FRNRAP. CDR3 length: 15 amino acids. The CDR3 loop is CASGVVVQGSEGYTF. The CDR3 region has the DNA TGTGCTAGTGGTGTGGTAGTGCAGGGGTCGGAAGGCTACACCTTC.